Presented here are 17 T cell receptor beta chains from one specimen sequenced in a study of blood T cell repertoires in COVID-19. The table came from immunoSEQ multiplex PCR; TCRdb's copy has only in-frame clones and leaves some out. The table shows 70,000 to 95,000 clones, with roughly nine tenths occurring only once. The sample consisted of peripheral blood. All receptors come from a man between 50 and 59 years old with acute or convalescent COVID-19.

The V call is TRBV12-5, the J call TRBJ2-1, with D perhaps TRBD1 (6 bases). V lost 2 bases and J lost 6, with 14 bases in between. CDR3 length equals 15 residues. Germline V gene lookup returns CDR1 LGHNT and CDR2 FRNRAP. CDR3 in amino acids: CASGLLDEGVNEQFF. The CDR3 DNA follows: TGTGCTAGTGGTTTGTTGGATGAGGGGGTCAATGAGCAGTTCTTC. The whole variable domain, filled in from reference TRBV12-5 and TRBJ2-1, reads DARVTQTPRHKVTEMGQEVTMRCQPILGHNTVFWYRQTMMQGLELLAYFRNRAPLDDSGMPKDRFSAEMPDATLATLKIQPSEPRDSAVYFCASGLLDEGVNEQFFGPGTRLTVL.

The gene calls are TRBV2 and TRBJ2-3; TRBD2 matches at 10 bases. The germline V gene encodes CDR1 SNHLY and CDR2 FYNNEI. With 5 bases clipped from V and 2 bases from J, the junction kept 7 bases outside the gene matches. The CDR3 length is 16 residues. For the CDR3, the DNA is TGTGCCAGCAGTTTCCTAGCGGGGGATTACACAGATACGCAGTATTTT. It translates to CASSFLAGDYTDTQYF.

The chain is built from TRBV19 and TRBJ2-2, with 7 positions matching TRBD1. Trimming removed 9 bases from V and 1 base from J; junction bases left unmatched: 8. CDR1 LNHDA and CDR2 SQIVND come from the germline V gene (reference sequence). This CDR3 is 15 amino acids long. CDR3 DNA sequence: TGTGCCAGCAGCCCTAACAGGGGGAACACCGGGGAGCTGTTTTTT. The encoded protein is CASSPNRGNTGELFF. Full variable domain (outside the CDR3, taken from reference TRBV19 and TRBJ2-2): DGGITQSPKYLFRKEGQNVTLSCEQNLNHDAMYWYRQDPGQGLRLIYYSQIVNDFQKGDIAEGYSVSREKKESFPLTVTSAQKNPTAFYLCASSPNRGNTGELFFGEGSRLTVL.

The rearrangement links TRBV30 to TRBJ1-4; a weak D match, TRBD1 (6 bases). Trimming took off 6 bases at V and 7 bases at J, with 18 bases between the two ends. The CDR3 spans 14 residues. The germline CDR1 and CDR2 sequences are GTSNPN and SVGIG (reference sequence). CDR3 sequence reads: CACNQGSTVEKLFF. The DNA of the CDR3 is TGTGCCTGTAATCAGGGGAGCACTGTTGAAAAACTGTTTTTT.

The chain couples TRBV27 to TRBJ1-2; D is ambiguous. Trimming pared 2 bases from V and 4 bases from J, leaving 8 bases between. This CDR3 spans 13 amino acids. CDR1 MNHEY and CDR2 SMNVEV come from the germline V gene (reference sequence). Written as DNA, the CDR3 is TGTGCCAGCAGTTTAAATCCCTCCTATGGCTACACCTTC. Protein sequence: CASSLNPSYGYTF.

CDR3 amino acids: CASSLIQAGNTEAFF. CDR3 DNA sequence: TGCGCCAGCAGCTTGATCCAGGCCGGGAACACTGAAGCTTTCTTT. The chain couples TRBV5-1 to TRBJ1-1; no clear D gene. The V end was cut by 1 base, the J end by 1 base, with 11 bases between. Germline CDR1 SGHRS, CDR2 YFSETQ. The CDR3 length is 15 residues.

This chain connects TRBV28 to TRBJ2-1; 7 bases map to TRBD2. With V trimmed by 5 bases and J by 6 bases, 7 bases remained unmatched. Germline V gene sequence: CDR1 MDHEN, CDR2 SYDVKM. This CDR3 is built from 14 residues. CDR3 loop: CASSVQRGLNEQFF. The CDR3, as DNA: TGTGCCAGCAGTGTCCAGCGGGGCCTCAATGAGCAGTTCTTC.

The chain couples TRBV6-5 to TRBJ1-2; possibly TRBD1 for D (6 bases). This CDR3 has 15 amino acids. In germline, CDR1 is MNHEY, CDR2 SVGAGI. V shed 5 bases and J shed 6 bases, with 19 bases lying between them. The chain's CDR3 is CASSRRQVSLNGYTF. The CDR3 region has the DNA TGTGCCAGCAGTAGGAGACAGGTTTCCCTGAATGGCTACACCTTC.

The chain uses TRBV9 and TRBJ1-4, with a possible D match to TRBD1 (5 bases). V lost 0 bases and J 3 bases, leaving 18 bases between the germline ends. The CDR3 covers 18 residues. CDR1 and CDR2 (germline): SGDLS, YYNGEE. CDR3 loop: CASSVGTGAGQSNEKLFF. The CDR3 DNA reads TGTGCCAGCAGCGTAGGCACAGGAGCGGGGCAATCTAATGAAAAACTGTTTTTT.

The chain recombines TRBV27 with TRBJ2-2; D is uncertain. The CDR3 covers 14 residues. Deletions cut 6 bases from V and 0 bases from J, with 8 bases between. Germline CDR1 reads MNHEY; CDR2 reads SMNVEV (reference sequence). The CDR3 sequence is CASRYEPNTGELFF. In DNA, the CDR3 is TGTGCCAGCAGGTACGAGCCGAACACCGGGGAGCTGTTTTTT.

In nucleotides, the CDR3 is TGTGCCAGCAGCTTCGACAGGGGATCAGATACGCAGTATTTT. Its protein product is CASSFDRGSDTQYF. The chain recombines TRBV11-2 with TRBJ2-3, with 8 bases lining up with TRBD1. This CDR3 comprises 14 residues. Germline loops: CDR1 SGHAT, CDR2 FQNNGV. After removal of 3 bases from V and 4 bases from J, the junction contained 3 bases not matched to a gene. Using reference TRBV11-2 and TRBJ2-3 for the parts outside the CDR3, the full variable domain is EAGVAQSPRYKIIEKRQSVAFWCNPISGHATLYWYQQILGQGPKLLIQFQNNGVVDDSQLPKDRFSAERLKGVDSTLKIQPAKLEDSAVYLCASSFDRGSDTQYFGPGTRLTVL.

The genes are TRBV24-1 and TRBJ2-1, with 7 positions matching TRBD1. CDR3 length equals 14 residues. Germline CDR1 and CDR2: KGHDR and SFDVKD. V shed 3 bases and J 9 bases; nucleotides not matched to a gene: 7. This CDR3 reads CATSDPGTETEQFF. CDR3 nucleotide sequence: TGTGCCACCAGTGATCCCGGGACAGAAACTGAGCAGTTCTTC.

The CDR3 sequence is CASSHRGGSGNTIYF. The CDR3, as DNA: TGCGCCAGCAGCCACAGGGGCGGTTCTGGAAACACCATATATTTT. The rearrangement links TRBV5-1 to TRBJ1-3, with TRBD1 identical over 7 bases. V was clipped by 4 bases and J by 1 base; unmatched bases: 5. The CDR3 contains 15 residues. Germline CDR1 SGHRS, CDR2 YFSETQ. Drawing the rest from reference TRBV5-1 and TRBJ1-3, the complete variable domain is KAGVTQTPRYLIKTRGQQVTLSCSPISGHRSVSWYQQTPGQGLQFLFEYFSETQRNKGNFPGRFSGRQFSNSRSEMNVSTLELGDSALYLCASSHRGGSGNTIYFGEGSWLTVV.

CDR3: CASISAGATDTQYF. The DNA for the CDR3 is TGTGCCAGCATTTCAGCGGGAGCAACGGATACGCAGTATTTT. The chain is built from TRBV2 and TRBJ2-3, with TRBD2 matching over 8 bases. Germline V gene lookup returns CDR1 SNHLY and CDR2 FYNNEI. The CDR3 has 14 amino acids. The junction had 9 bases not matched to a gene; V was cut back by 7 bases and J by 6 bases.

The rearrangement uses TRBV19 and TRBJ1-1; weak D call: TRBD1 (6 bases). Trimming shortened V by 5 bases and J by 5 bases, and 9 bases separated the two germline ends. Germline V gives CDR1 LNHDA, CDR2 SQIVND (reference sequence). CDR3 size: 12 residues. The CDR3 here is CASSVQGTEAFF. CDR3 nucleotides: TGTGCCAGTAGTGTGCAGGGGACTGAAGCTTTCTTT.

The chain has TRBV6-6 and TRBJ2-5; tentative D call: TRBD1 (5 bases). In germline, CDR1 is MNHNY, CDR2 SVGAGI (reference sequence). V was cut by 10 bases and J by 4 bases, with 22 bases left in between. The CDR3 has 15 amino acids. The CDR3 here is CAIAKGRASVETQYF. CDR3 bases: TGTGCCATAGCTAAGGGCAGGGCAAGTGTAGAGACCCAGTACTTC.

V gene TRBV18 combines with J gene TRBJ1-4, with D hard to call. The CDR3 sequence is 15 residues long. Trimming cost V 1 base and J 8 bases, with 14 bases left between them. The germline gives CDR1 KGHSH, CDR2 LQKENI. The CDR3: CASSPLERRGEKLFF. As DNA, the CDR3 is TGTGCCAGCTCACCACTCGAGCGGCGCGGGGAAAAACTGTTTTTT.